This TCR beta chain was documented in a study of OX40 agonist ivuxolimab in advanced cancers. Turning to the study itself: Ivuxolimab was delivered to patients intravenously every 2 weeks at doses spanning 0.01 to 10 mg/kg.

Points from the study as a whole: Within 6 weeks, CD4+ and CD8+ blood T cells expanded clonally at 0.1 to 3.0 mg/kg.

The method was immunoSEQ multiplex PCR; TCRdb's version includes in-frame clones alone and lacks a portion of them. Here the sample spans roughly 56,000 clones, roughly 82% being singletons. V was clipped by 4 bases and J by 3 bases, with 14 bases between them. Germline V gives CDR1 SEHNR, CDR2 FQNEAQ (reference sequence). The CDR3 totals 15 residues. This clone has a handful of counts. The antigen remains undetermined. The V gene is TRBV7-9, the J gene TRBJ2-3; TRBD2 is a possible D gene (6 bases). The sequence was collected from an adult with an advanced solid tumor such as melanoma, head and neck, liver or kidney cancer. Sequencing used CD4+ or CD8+ T cells sorted from blood, obtained in a trial of the OX40 agonist ivuxolimab. DNA for the CDR3: TGTGCCAGCAGCTACGGGGGTTCATGGACAGATACGCAGTATTTT. Translation: CASSYGGSWTDTQYF.